The rows below give T cell receptor beta chains drawn from one sample of a study of OX40 agonist ivuxolimab in advanced cancers. Profiled with immunoSEQ multiplex PCR; TCRdb holds only in-frame clones, not every one. Of around 57,000 clones in the sample, 86% were seen once. Source: CD4+ or CD8+ T cells sorted from blood, taken in a trial of the OX40 agonist ivuxolimab. These receptors were obtained from an adult with an advanced solid tumor such as melanoma, head and neck, liver or kidney cancer. Both conserved end residues are part of each CDR3. The D gene is left open where the match is weak. Clone size, where shown, is once, few, many, or a class for clones that have expanded.

d_call,j_call,clone_size,v_call,cdr3_aa,cdr3_nt
-,TRBJ2-2,-,TRBV30,CAWSVQESGELFF,TGTGCCTGGAGTGTACAGGAGAGCGGGGAGCTGTTTTTT
-,TRBJ1-1,-,TRBV5-1,CASSSTAGAMNTEAFF,TGCGCCAGCAGCAGCACCGCAGGGGCGATGAACACTGAAGCTTTCTTT
TRBD1,TRBJ1-5,-,TRBV6-5,CASRYGTDQPQHF,TGTGCCAGCAGGTACGGGACAGATCAGCCCCAGCATTTT
-,TRBJ1-5,-,TRBV27,CASSLEAGDQPQHF,TGTGCCAGCAGTTTGGAGGCAGGGGATCAGCCCCAGCATTTT
-,TRBJ2-5,-,TRBV7-2,CASTATNLEQYF,TGTGCCAGCACCGCGACTAACCTGGAGCAGTACTTC
-,TRBJ1-4,-,TRBV28,CASSLLREKLFF,TGTGCCAGCAGTTTATTGCGTGAAAAACTGTTTTTT
-,TRBJ2-1,-,TRBV29-1,CSGSRDIYNEQFF,TGCAGCGGGTCCCGGGACATCTACAATGAGCAGTTCTTC
-,TRBJ2-2,-,TRBV7-2,CASSFYGGKGGELFF,TGTGCCAGCAGCTTTTATGGGGGGAAGGGCGGGGAGCTGTTTTTT
-,TRBJ2-3,once,TRBV25-1,CASRPSGTGTDTQYF,TGTGCCAGCAGACCATCCGGAACGGGCACAGATACGCAGTATTTT
TRBD1,TRBJ2-1,once,TRBV9,CASSVTGQEYNEQFF,TGTGCCAGCAGCGTAACAGGACAGGAATACAATGAGCAGTTCTTC
-,TRBJ2-5,once,TRBV19,CASSIGTFETQYF,TGTGCCAGTAGTATAGGAACTTTTGAGACCCAGTACTTC
-,TRBJ1-2,medium-sized,TRBV28,CASSDPMPYGYTF,TGTGCCAGCAGTGATCCGATGCCCTATGGCTACACCTTC
TRBD2,TRBJ2-3,-,TRBV4-1,CASSQDEREGGLDTQYF,TGCGCCAGCAGCCAAGATGAGCGGGAGGGGGGCTTAGATACGCAGTATTTT
-,TRBJ1-4,-,TRBV5-5,CASSPGHNNEKLFF,TGTGCCAGCAGCCCGGGACACAATAATGAAAAACTGTTTTTT
TRBD2,TRBJ2-1,-,TRBV10-2,CASKNSGDGEQFF,TGCGCCAGCAAAAATAGCGGGGACGGTGAGCAGTTCTTC
TRBD2,TRBJ2-1,once,TRBV7-6,CASSRIAASGTYNEQFF,TGTGCCAGCAGCCGAATTGCGGCTAGCGGAACGTACAATGAGCAGTTCTTC
-,TRBJ2-2,-,TRBV19,CASTGTPPAGELFF,TGTGCCAGTACCGGGACACCGCCGGCCGGGGAGCTGTTTTTT
TRBD2,TRBJ2-1,-,TRBV13,CASSLGLATYNEQFF,TGTGCCAGCAGCTTAGGACTAGCGACCTACAATGAGCAGTTCTTC
-,TRBJ1-5,-,TRBV2,CASRAAGRSNQPQHF,TGTGCCAGCAGAGCCGCAGGACGCAGCAATCAGCCCCAGCATTTT
-,TRBJ1-1,-,TRBV6-6,CASSYADTEAFF,TGTGCCAGCAGTTACGCGGACACTGAAGCTTTCTTT
TRBD1,TRBJ2-1,-,TRBV13,CASSNTGGSYNEQFF,TGTGCCAGCAGCAACACAGGGGGCTCCTACAATGAGCAGTTCTTC
TRBD1,TRBJ1-3,once,TRBV5-1,CASSLEARGRGGNTIYF,TGCGCCAGCAGCTTGGAAGCCAGGGGGCGAGGTGGAAACACCATATATTTT
-,TRBJ2-7,-,TRBV6-5,CASGRDGPSLEQYF,TGTGCCAGCGGAAGGGACGGACCCTCCCTCGAGCAGTACTTC
TRBD1,TRBJ2-2,-,TRBV5-1,CASSQLEGAYIGELFF,TGCGCCAGCAGCCAGCTTGAGGGGGCGTACATCGGGGAGCTGTTTTTT
-,TRBJ2-7,few,TRBV6-6,CASSYGTNYEQYF,TGTGCCAGCAGTTACGGGACAAACTACGAGCAGTACTTC
-,TRBJ2-2,-,TRBV5-1,CASSASGSTGELFF,TGCGCCAGCAGCGCGTCAGGGTCCACCGGGGAGCTGTTTTTT
-,TRBJ2-3,-,TRBV7-9,CASSEEGYTQYF,TGTGCCAGCAGCGAGGAAGGATATACGCAGTATTTT
-,TRBJ1-5,-,TRBV28,CASSFVESSQPQHF,TGTGCCAGCAGTTTTGTGGAGAGTAGCCAGCCCCAGCATTTT
TRBD2,TRBJ2-3,-,TRBV4-1,CASSLARPGLPTDTQYF,TGCGCCAGCAGCCTGGCCAGGCCGGGACTACCGACAGATACGCAGTATTTT
TRBD2,TRBJ2-2,-,TRBV15,CATSRGGLAGDAGELFF,TGTGCCACCAGCAGAGGGGGACTAGCGGGAGATGCCGGGGAGCTGTTTTTT
-,TRBJ2-5,-,TRBV11-1,CASSLDNLETQYF,TGTGCCAGCAGCTTGGACAATTTAGAGACCCAGTACTTC
TRBD1,TRBJ1-2,-,TRBV2,CASLPQGAGYGYTF,TGTGCCAGCCTTCCACAGGGGGCTGGGTATGGCTACACCTTC
TRBD1,TRBJ2-7,-,TRBV6-5,CASSYGHRDRPSEQYF,TGTGCCAGCAGTTACGGACACAGGGACAGGCCAAGCGAGCAGTACTTC
-,TRBJ2-5,-,TRBV7-8,CASTSHNKETQYF,TGTGCCAGCACCTCACACAACAAGGAGACCCAGTACTTC
TRBD2,TRBJ2-3,-,TRBV27,CASSSPQSGSFTDTQYF,TGTGCCAGCAGTTCCCCCCAAAGCGGGAGTTTCACAGATACGCAGTATTTT
-,TRBJ1-2,-,TRBV9,CASSADGPRAYGYTF,TGTGCCAGCAGCGCTGATGGCCCTAGGGCGTATGGCTACACCTTC
-,TRBJ1-1,-,TRBV7-3,CASSLNPTLNTEAFF,TGTGCCAGCAGCTTAAACCCGACACTGAACACTGAAGCTTTCTTT
TRBD2,TRBJ2-1,-,TRBV19,CASKGTSGKVGNEQFF,TGTGCCAGTAAGGGGACTAGCGGGAAAGTGGGCAATGAGCAGTTCTTC
TRBD1,TRBJ1-2,-,TRBV4-1,CASSLTGGASYGYTF,TGCGCCAGCAGCCTGACAGGGGGCGCAAGCTATGGCTACACCTTC
-,TRBJ1-2,-,TRBV18,CASSPPGQERGYGYTF,TGTGCCAGCTCACCACCGGGGCAGGAAAGGGGCTATGGCTACACCTTC
TRBD2,TRBJ2-5,-,TRBV5-4,CASSSGTSADQETQYF,TGTGCCAGCAGCTCCGGGACTAGCGCCGACCAAGAGACCCAGTACTTC
-,TRBJ2-7,few,TRBV27,CASSLSYEQYF,TGTGCCAGCAGTTTGAGCTACGAGCAGTACTTC
TRBD1,TRBJ2-1,-,TRBV13,CASSLRQGRDEQFF,TGTGCCAGCAGCCTTCGACAGGGGCGGGATGAGCAGTTCTTC
-,TRBJ1-3,-,TRBV19,CASTPAGNSGNTIYF,TGTGCCAGTACCCCCGCAGGGAACTCTGGAAACACCATATATTTT
TRBD2,TRBJ2-5,-,TRBV28,CASSLVPLGLAGEQETQYF,TGTGCCAGCAGTTTAGTCCCCCTCGGGCTAGCGGGCGAACAAGAGACCCAGTACTTC
-,TRBJ2-5,-,TRBV5-1,CASSLDPGSEQYF,TGCGCCAGCAGCTTGGACCCGGGATCAGAGCAGTACTTC
-,TRBJ1-2,-,TRBV6-5,CASGQDLGSLEGYTF,TGTGCCAGCGGCCAGGACTTGGGGTCGTTGGAAGGCTACACCTTC
TRBD1,TRBJ1-4,medium-sized,TRBV9,CASSSQGAPNEKLFF,TGTGCCAGCAGCTCACAGGGGGCCCCTAATGAAAAACTGTTTTTT
TRBD1,TRBJ1-2,few,TRBV6-6,CASSVGQGASYGYTF,TGTGCCAGCAGCGTAGGACAGGGGGCAAGCTATGGCTACACCTTC
TRBD2,TRBJ2-1,-,TRBV6-1,CASSEQREGTQFF,TGTGCCAGCAGTGAGCAGCGGGAGGGCACACAGTTCTTC
TRBD2,TRBJ2-7,-,TRBV7-2,CASSLAALAGEQYF,TGTGCCAGCAGCTTAGCTGCCCTAGCGGGCGAGCAGTACTTC
TRBD2,TRBJ2-3,-,TRBV5-1,CASSLAVAGDTQYF,TGCGCCAGCAGCTTGGCGGTAGCGGGAGATACGCAGTATTTT
TRBD1,TRBJ1-2,-,TRBV6-1,CASSAQGAGSYGYTF,TGTGCCAGCAGTGCACAGGGGGCAGGGAGCTATGGCTACACCTTC
-,TRBJ1-1,-,TRBV18,CASSPPVGAYTEAFF,TGTGCCAGCTCACCACCCGTGGGGGCCTACACTGAAGCTTTCTTT
-,TRBJ2-3,-,TRBV6-1,CASKDTLGTDTQYF,TGTGCCAGCAAGGACACCCTGGGCACAGATACGCAGTATTTT